The 6 T cell receptor beta chains below were found in one sample sequenced in a study of CD4 T cells in relation to SARS-CoV-2 and coronaviruses. Profiled with immunoSEQ multiplex PCR; TCRdb holds only in-frame clones, not every one. The profile shows 35,000 to 40,000 clones, roughly 85% of them singletons. Material for sequencing was memory CD4+ T cells from PBMCs. These receptors were obtained from an adult with COVID-19.

The chain joins TRBV7-9 to TRBJ2-7, with 8 bases fitting TRBD2. Germline loops: CDR1 SEHNR, CDR2 FQNEAQ (reference sequence). The CDR3 runs 16 residues. J was trimmed by 2 bases and V by 7 bases; bases with no gene match: 13. CDR3 coding DNA: TGTGCCAGCACCAACCCCCAACTAGCGGAGCCCTACGAGCAGTACTTC. It specifies CASTNPQLAEPYEQYF.

This chain links TRBV15 with TRBJ1-1; D remains ambiguous. This CDR3 contains 11 residues. Looked up from germline, CDR1 is LNHNV and CDR2 is YYDKDF (reference sequence). Trimming took off 7 bases at V and 0 bases at J, with 3 bases between the two ends. For the CDR3, the DNA is TGTGCCACCAAGTTGAACACTGAAGCTTTCTTT. Its protein is CATKLNTEAFF.

The chain carries TRBV28 and TRBJ2-6; D call uncertain. The CDR3 is 14 amino acids. Germline assignment: CDR1 MDHEN and CDR2 SYDVKM. The V gene lost 7 bases and the J gene lost 1 base, with 8 bases spanning the gap. For the CDR3, the DNA is TGTGCCAGCACCCGACCGTCTGGGGCCAACGTCCTGACTTTC. Translation: CASTRPSGANVLTF.

The chain has TRBV5-1 and TRBJ2-2; tentatively, D is TRBD1 (6 bases). With 4 bases removed from V and 1 base from J, the gap between germline ends came to 20 bases. The CDR3 consists of 18 residues. Germline V gene data show CDR1 as SGHRS and CDR2 as YFSETQ. The CDR3 here is CASSPGKIRTVNTGELFF. The CDR3 region has the DNA TGCGCCAGCAGCCCCGGGAAAATCCGGACAGTGAACACCGGGGAGCTGTTTTTT.

The V call is TRBV28, the J call TRBJ2-1; D is ambiguous. Germline CDR1 and CDR2: MDHEN and SYDVKM. This CDR3 is 14 amino acids long. V lost 2 bases and J 5 bases, leaving 10 bases between the germline ends. CDR3 in amino acids: CASSLNFNHNEQFF. In DNA, the CDR3 is TGTGCCAGCAGTTTAAATTTCAACCACAATGAGCAGTTCTTC. Together with reference TRBV28 and TRBJ2-1, the CDR3 gives the full variable domain: DVKVTQSSRYLVKRTGEKVFLECVQDMDHENMFWYRQDPGLGLRLIYFSYDVKMKEKGDIPEGYSVSREKKERFSLILESASTNQTSMYLCASSLNFNHNEQFFGPGTRLTVL.

The gene calls are TRBV4-2 and TRBJ2-1; weak D call: TRBD2 (5 bases). Between the trimmed V and J ends, which lost 4 bases and 1 base, there was a span of 17 bases. The V gene's germline CDR1 is LGHNA and CDR2 YNFKEQ. The CDR3 is 17 residues long. CDR3 in DNA: TGTGCCAGCAGCCCAAGTAGGTGGGAGAGTTCCTACAATGAGCAGTTCTTC. It encodes CASSPSRWESSYNEQFF.